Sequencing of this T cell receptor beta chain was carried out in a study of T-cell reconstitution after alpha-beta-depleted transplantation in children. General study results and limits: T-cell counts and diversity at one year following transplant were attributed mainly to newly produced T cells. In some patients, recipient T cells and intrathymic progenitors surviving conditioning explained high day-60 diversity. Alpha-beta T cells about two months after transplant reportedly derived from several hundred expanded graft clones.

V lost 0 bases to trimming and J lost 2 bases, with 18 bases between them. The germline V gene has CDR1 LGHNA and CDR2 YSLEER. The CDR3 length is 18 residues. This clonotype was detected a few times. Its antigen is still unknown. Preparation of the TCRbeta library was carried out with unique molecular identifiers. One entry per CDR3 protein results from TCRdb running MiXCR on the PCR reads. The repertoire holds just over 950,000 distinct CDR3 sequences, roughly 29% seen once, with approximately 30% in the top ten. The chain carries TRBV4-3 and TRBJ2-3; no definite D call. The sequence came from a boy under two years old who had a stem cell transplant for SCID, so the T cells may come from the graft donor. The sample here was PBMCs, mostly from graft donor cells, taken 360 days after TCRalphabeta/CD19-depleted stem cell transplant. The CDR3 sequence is CASSQDRRLGRPTDTQYF. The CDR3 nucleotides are TGCGCCAGCAGCCAAGATAGACGTCTCGGCAGACCCACAGATACGCAGTATTTT.